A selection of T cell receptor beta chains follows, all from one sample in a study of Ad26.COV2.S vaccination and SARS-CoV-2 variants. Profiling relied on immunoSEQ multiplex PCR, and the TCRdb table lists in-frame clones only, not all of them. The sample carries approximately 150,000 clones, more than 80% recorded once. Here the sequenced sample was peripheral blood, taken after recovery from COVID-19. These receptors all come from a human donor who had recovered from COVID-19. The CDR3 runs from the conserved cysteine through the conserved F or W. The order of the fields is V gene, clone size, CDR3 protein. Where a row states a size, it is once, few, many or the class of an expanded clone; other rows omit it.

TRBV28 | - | CASSTPSSGVVGEQFF
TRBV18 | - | CASSPPPEMNTEAFF
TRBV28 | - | CASTHQPGRSGSGNTIYF
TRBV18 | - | CASSPRTAILEAFF
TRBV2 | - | CASSERFVAPYEQYF
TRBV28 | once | CASSLYGGHGELFF
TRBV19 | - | CASTPLAPGGELFF
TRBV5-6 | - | CASSLTGREQYF
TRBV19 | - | CASSRAGPHYEQYF
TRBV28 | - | CASSLRGGSSRSNQPQHF
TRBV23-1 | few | CASSQSKGTQYF
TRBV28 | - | CASSENTEAFF
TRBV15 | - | CATSREGPTTMASYEQYF
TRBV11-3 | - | CASSLTPSTGELFF
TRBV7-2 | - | CASSFNSGGRTEAFF
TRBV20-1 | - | CSASFSNYGYTF
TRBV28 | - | CASSLGRGVGYTF
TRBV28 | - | CASSFTRGQGSEQYF